One and the same sample provided the 10 T cell receptor beta chains below, sequenced in a study of shared clonotypes between healthy human individuals (dated by TCRdb to the early 2020s). The library came from the immunoSEQ multiplex PCR assay. TCRdb carries this immuneACCESS record with in-frame sequences only. Its versions omit some clonotypes, under half of them owing to an unresolved V gene in the studies checked, with the rest unexplained. A total of around 940,000 clones appear in this sample, 76% of them only once. The ten most abundant clones make up roughly 1.5% of the sample. The sample consisted of memory CD4+ T cells sorted from blood. Interpreted using the paper, the cell subset or site label stands for: CD45RA-negative fraction. The source of these receptors is a young man in good health.

The chain uses TRBV7-9 and TRBJ1-6; D unresolved. V lost 1 base to trimming and J lost 10 bases, with 8 bases between them. CDR1 and CDR2 (germline): SEHNR, FQNEAQ (reference sequence). The CDR3 length is 13 residues. CDR3 amino acids: CASSLGQASPLHF. The CDR3 bases are TGTGCCAGCAGCTTAGGCCAGGCGTCACCCCTCCACTTT.

The rearrangement links TRBV2 to TRBJ2-3; 11 positions match TRBD1. The trim removed 3 bases at V and 1 base at J, leaving 6 bases unmatched. CDR3 length equals 17 residues. Germline V gives CDR1 SNHLY, CDR2 FYNNEI. CDR3: CASSDVGQGAGTDTQYF. Here the CDR3 DNA reads TGTGCCAGCAGTGACGTAGGACAGGGGGCGGGCACAGATACGCAGTATTTT. The full variable domain, rest sourced from reference TRBV2 and TRBJ2-3, is EPEVTQTPSHQVTQMGQEVILRCVPISNHLYFYWYRQILGQKVEFLVSFYNNEISEKSEIFDDQFSVERPDGSNFTLKIRSTKLEDSAMYFCASSDVGQGAGTDTQYFGPGTRLTVL.

This chain uses TRBV2 with TRBJ1-4, with TRBD1 as a possible D gene (6 bases). Trimming removed 5 bases from V and 11 bases from J, with 18 bases in between. The CDR3 contains 14 residues. Germline V gives CDR1 SNHLY, CDR2 FYNNEI. DNA for the CDR3: TGTGCCAGCAGTCAGGGGCAAGCGGGGGGGAAACTGTTTTTT. Translating gives CASSQGQAGGKLFF. Full variable domain (outside the CDR3, taken from reference TRBV2 and TRBJ1-4): EPEVTQTPSHQVTQMGQEVILRCVPISNHLYFYWYRQILGQKVEFLVSFYNNEISEKSEIFDDQFSVERPDGSNFTLKIRSTKLEDSAMYFCASSQGQAGGKLFFGSGTQLSVL.

The chain employs TRBV6-6 and TRBJ2-7, with D possibly TRBD1 on 5 matching bases. Germline values: CDR1 MNHNY, CDR2 SVGAGI (reference sequence). V was clipped by 7 bases and J by 1 base, with 8 bases between them. The CDR3 consists of 12 residues. This chain's CDR3 is CASTDSSYEQYF. In DNA, the CDR3 is TGTGCCAGCACTGACAGTTCCTACGAGCAGTACTTC.

As regards this clone: A much larger clonotype is one base distant, so this may be a read error. V usage is TRBV6-4 and J usage is TRBJ2-3; TRBD2 might be the D (6 bases). The CDR3 length is 13 residues. V was cut by 3 bases and J by 3 bases, with 7 bases left in between. Germline assignment: CDR1 MRHNA and CDR2 SNTAGT. The CDR3 DNA reads TGTGCCAGCAGTGAACGGGGGACAGATACGCAGTATTTT. It codes for CASSERGTDTQYF.

This chain uses TRBV4-3 with TRBJ2-7; TRBD2 might be the D (6 bases). This CDR3 spans 14 amino acids. Germline CDR1 is LGHNA and CDR2 is YSLEER. The V gene lost 1 base and the J gene lost 3 bases, with 10 bases spanning the gap. The CDR3 DNA follows: TGCGCCAGCAGCCAAGGACTAGGCGTCTACGAGCAGTACTTC. This sequence encodes CASSQGLGVYEQYF.

Many counts were recorded for this clone. This rearrangement joins TRBV29-1 to TRBJ2-1; 13 positions match TRBD2. J gave up 7 bases and V 6 bases, and 9 bases lay outside the gene matches. Looked up from germline, CDR1 is SQVTM and CDR2 is ANQGSEA. This CDR3 has 15 amino acids. CDR3 sequence: CSVATGTSGTNEQFF. CDR3 sequence (DNA): TGCAGCGTCGCTACCGGGACTAGCGGGACAAATGAGCAGTTCTTC.

The CDR3 here is CASSYPGRGDEQYF. CDR3 DNA sequence: TGTGCCAGCAGTTACCCAGGGCGCGGGGACGAGCAGTACTTC. The chain uses TRBV6-5 and TRBJ2-7; tentatively, D is TRBD2 (6 bases). There are 14 residues in the CDR3. V was shortened by 2 bases and J by 5 bases, with 13 bases between the two germline ends. Germline V lookup: CDR1 MNHEY, CDR2 SVGAGI.

This clone was recorded only once. This sequence joins TRBV27 and TRBJ2-5, with D unresolved. Trimming removed 6 bases at V and 4 bases at J, with 15 bases between. The CDR3 covers 14 residues. Germline values: CDR1 MNHEY, CDR2 SMNVEV (reference sequence). The CDR3: CASSPYSGRETQYF. In DNA form, the CDR3 reads TGTGCCAGCAGCCCTTACTCAGGTCGAGAGACCCAGTACTTC.

This CDR3 is CASSYWGHDSNQPQHF. The CDR3 DNA is TGTGCCAGCAGTTACTGGGGACACGATAGCAATCAGCCCCAGCATTTT. The chain uses TRBV6-6 and TRBJ1-5; TRBD1 might be the D (6 bases). Trimming removed 1 base from V and 0 bases from J, with 10 bases in between. Germline-derived CDR1 and CDR2 are MNHNY and SVGAGI (reference sequence). This CDR3 region has 16 residues.